The present T cell receptor (beta chain) was sequenced within a study of blood T cell repertoires in COVID-19. Study in general: COVID-19 samples from acute and convalescent phases originated in the United States, Italy and Spain. T cells, B-cell-depleted T cells, or PBMCs supplied cDNA or gDNA.

Original methodology: The assay estimated nucleated cells by amplifying reference gene primers. Profiling relied on immunoSEQ multiplex PCR, and the TCRdb table lists in-frame clones only, not all of them. For V, J and clone size, that table is used; D and trimming come from the DNA. There are about 140,000 clones in the sample; 80% to 85% occur only once, and about 7.5% lies in the top ten. The CDR3 consists of 13 residues. The V and J ends lost 7 bases and 5 bases respectively, with 14 bases between them. Germline V CDR1 and CDR2: LNHDA, SQIVND (reference sequence). The clonotype originates from a human donor in a cohort sampled during active COVID-19. The chain recombines TRBV19 with TRBJ1-1; D possibly corresponds to TRBD1 (6 bases). The specimen sequenced was peripheral blood. Here the CDR3 DNA reads TGTGCCAGTACCACCCAGGGGTGGACTGAAGCTTTCTTT. It yields the protein CASTTQGWTEAFF.